Listed here is a single T cell receptor beta chain. The CDR3 runs to 17 residues. V was cut by 1 base and J by 4 bases, with 19 bases left in between. Germline loops: CDR1 SGHTA, CDR2 FQGNSA. The data stem from a study of blood T cell repertoires in COVID-19. Study-wide context: Specimens from acute and convalescent COVID-19 originated in the United States, Italy and Spain.

Libraries were prepared by immunoSEQ multiplex PCR; TCRdb keeps only in-frame clonotypes and omits some of them. The profile shows 150,000 to 200,000 clones, roughly 80% of them singletons. The clonotype was recovered from a woman aged 30 to 39 with acute or convalescent COVID-19. Source material: peripheral blood. The chain couples TRBV7-2 to TRBJ1-2, with D uncertain. CDR3: CASSLGITEARIYGYTF. CDR3 coding DNA: TGTGCCAGCAGCTTAGGTATTACGGAGGCCCGAATCTATGGCTACACCTTC.